This TCR beta chain was observed in a study of CD8 T cells in Susac syndrome. An input of about 0.5 to 1 ug of RNA was subjected to reverse transcription using random hexamers. TCRdb analysed the immunoSEQ multiplex PCR reads with MiXCR anew, one entry per CDR3 protein. The repertoire has approximately 190,000 distinct CDR3 sequences, nearly 97% of them found once; the top ten carry approximately 0.1%. Only one count was recorded for this clonotype. This CDR3 is 13 amino acids long. Germline CDR1 is SGDLS and CDR2 is YYNGEE. Trimming left V 6 bases short and J 12 bases short, with 18 bases between. The receptor comes from a human donor with Susac syndrome. The sequencing sample was made of CD4+ T cells from PBMCs. This chain connects TRBV9 to TRBJ1-4; no firm D call. This CDR3 is CASNTRSGEELFF. The CDR3 bases are TGTGCCAGCAACACCCGAAGTGGGGAAGAACTGTTTTTT.